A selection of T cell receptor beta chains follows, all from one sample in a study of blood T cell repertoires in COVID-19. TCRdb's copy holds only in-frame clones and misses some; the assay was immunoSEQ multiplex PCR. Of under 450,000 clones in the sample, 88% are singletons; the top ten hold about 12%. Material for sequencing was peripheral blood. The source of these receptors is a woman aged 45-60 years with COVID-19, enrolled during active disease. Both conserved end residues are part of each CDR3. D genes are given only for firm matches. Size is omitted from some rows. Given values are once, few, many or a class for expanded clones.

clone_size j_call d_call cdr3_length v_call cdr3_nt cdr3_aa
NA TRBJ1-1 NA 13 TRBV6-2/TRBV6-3 TGTGCCAGCAGTTACCGCCGAGACACTGAAGCTTTCTTT CASSYRRDTEAFF
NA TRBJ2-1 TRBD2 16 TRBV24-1 TGTGCCACCAGTGCAGGACTAGCGGGGGGGCGAGGTGAGCAGTTCTTC CATSAGLAGGRGEQFF
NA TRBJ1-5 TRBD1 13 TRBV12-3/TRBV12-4 TGTGCCAGCAGGACAGGGGTGAGTCAGCCCCAGCATTTT CASRTGVSQPQHF
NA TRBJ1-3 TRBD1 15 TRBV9 TGTGCCAGCAGCGTACACAGGGGGCCTGGAAACACCATATATTTT CASSVHRGPGNTIYF
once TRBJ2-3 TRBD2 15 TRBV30 TGTGCCTGGAGTGTGCGGGGGGCTAGCACAGATACGCAGTATTTT CAWSVRGASTDTQYF
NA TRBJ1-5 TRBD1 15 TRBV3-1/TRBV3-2 TGTGCCAGCAGCCAAGATGCCGGACAGGGTCAGCCCCAGCATTTT CASSQDAGQGQPQHF
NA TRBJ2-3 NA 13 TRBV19 TGTGCCAGTACGGCGGGGAACACAGATACGCAGTATTTT CASTAGNTDTQYF
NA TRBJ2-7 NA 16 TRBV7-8 TGTGCCAGCAGCCACGAAATCGGGGGACAGACCTACGAGCAGTACTTC CASSHEIGGQTYEQYF
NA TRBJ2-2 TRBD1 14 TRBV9 TGTGCCAGCAAGGACAGGGTGGACACCGGGGAGCTGTTTTTT CASKDRVDTGELFF
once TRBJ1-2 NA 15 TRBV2 TGTGCCAGCATCCCAAATCCAACAACTAACTATGGCTACACCTTC CASIPNPTTNYGYTF
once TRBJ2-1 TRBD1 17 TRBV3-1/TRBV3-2 TGTGCCAGCAGCCAAGAGGGCCGGGACAGGGATGACAATGAGCAGTTCTTC CASSQEGRDRDDNEQFF
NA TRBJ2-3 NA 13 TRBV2 TGTGCCAGCCGTTCGGTTAGCACAGATACGCAGTATTTT CASRSVSTDTQYF
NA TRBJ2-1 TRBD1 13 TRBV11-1 TGTGCCAGCAGCCAGACAGGGTACAATGAGCAGTTCTTC CASSQTGYNEQFF
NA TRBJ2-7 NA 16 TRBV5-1 TGCGCCAGCAGCTTGAACAGCGGATTACCCTCCTACGAGCAGTACTTC CASSLNSGLPSYEQYF
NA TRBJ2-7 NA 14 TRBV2 TGTGCCAGCACGGGGGGACAGGAGCACTACGAGCAGTACTTC CASTGGQEHYEQYF
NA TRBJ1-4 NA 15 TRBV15 TGTGCCACCAGCAGCGACAGGCGACCTAATGAAAAACTGTTTTTT CATSSDRRPNEKLFF
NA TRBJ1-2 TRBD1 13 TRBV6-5 TGTGCCAGCAAAGTCCAGGGGGCAGGAGGCTACACCTTC CASKVQGAGGYTF
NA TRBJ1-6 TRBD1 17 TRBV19 TGTGCCAGTACCCGACAGGGGGAAAGCTCCTATAATTCACCCCTCCACTTT CASTRQGESSYNSPLHF
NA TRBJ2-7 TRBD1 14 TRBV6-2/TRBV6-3 TGTGCCAGCAGTCGGGACAGTAGGTCCTACGAGCAGTACTTC CASSRDSRSYEQYF
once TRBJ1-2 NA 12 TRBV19 TGTGCCAGTAGTCCGCAGGGCTATGGCTACACCTTC CASSPQGYGYTF
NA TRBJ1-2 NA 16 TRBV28 TGTGCCAGCAGCTATTCCTCCCGGGGGGGGGACTATGGCTACACCTTC CASSYSSRGGDYGYTF
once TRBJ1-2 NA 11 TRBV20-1 TGCAGTGCTAGACCTCTCTATGGCTACACCTTC CSARPLYGYTF
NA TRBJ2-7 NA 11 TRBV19 TGTGCCAGTAGTATCCCGGGCGAGCAGTACTTC CASSIPGEQYF
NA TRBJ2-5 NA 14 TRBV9 TGTGCCAGCAGCGTCGGGGAGATACAAGAGACCCAGTACTTC CASSVGEIQETQYF
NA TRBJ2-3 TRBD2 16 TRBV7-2 TGTGCCAGCATCACGACTAGCGGGGGGGCCAGAGATACGCAGTATTTT CASITTSGGARDTQYF
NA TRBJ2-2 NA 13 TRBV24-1 TGTGCCACCAGTGAAACAAGAACCGGGGAGCTGTTTTTT CATSETRTGELFF
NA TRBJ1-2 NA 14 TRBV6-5 TGTGCCAGCAGTTACTTCCCGGGGGACTATGGCTACACCTTC CASSYFPGDYGYTF
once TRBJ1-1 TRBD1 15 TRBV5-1 TGCGCCAGCAGCTTGCAGACAGGGGTTAACACTGAAGCTTTCTTT CASSLQTGVNTEAFF
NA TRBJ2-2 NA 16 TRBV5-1 TGCGCCAGCAGCTTTTTCTTAGCTGAGGGCACCGGGGAGCTGTTTTTT CASSFFLAEGTGELFF
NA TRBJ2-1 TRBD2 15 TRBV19 TGTGCCAGTAGTATAGGACTAGCGGGGATCAATGAGCAGTTCTTC CASSIGLAGINEQFF
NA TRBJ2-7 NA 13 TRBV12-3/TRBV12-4 TGTGCCAGCAGTCCACGCCGCGGTTACGAGCAGTACTTC CASSPRRGYEQYF
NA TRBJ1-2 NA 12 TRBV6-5 TGTGCCAGCAGCCGGTACAGCGGCGGCTACACCTTC CASSRYSGGYTF
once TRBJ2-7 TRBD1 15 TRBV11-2 TGTGCCAGCAGCTTAGGGGTCGACAGGGCAAGCGAGCAGTACTTC CASSLGVDRASEQYF
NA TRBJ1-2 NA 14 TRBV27 TGTGCCAGCAGTTTATCGTCAGGGATCAATGGCTACACCTTC CASSLSSGINGYTF